This T cell receptor beta chain was recorded in a study of blood T cell repertoires in COVID-19. Across the study: Acute and convalescent COVID-19 specimens originated in the United States, Italy and Spain.

Original data processing: The assay estimated nucleated cells by amplifying reference gene primers. Produced via immunoSEQ multiplex PCR; TCRdb's table is partial and in-frame only. V and J calls and clone size are copied from that table; D and trimming were computed from the DNA. The sample consists of 300,000 to 400,000 clones, roughly 90% of them appearing once. Seattle researchers signed up patients amid active infection and tracked them longitudinally. The sequencing input was peripheral blood. The origin of this receptor is a man younger than 40 with COVID-19, enrolled during active disease.

CDR3: CASSLGQNTEAFF. The CDR3 DNA follows: TGTGCCAGCAGCTTAGGGCAGAACACTGAAGCTTTCTTT. V is TRBV7-7 and J is TRBJ1-1; no clear D gene. The CDR3 extends over 13 amino acids. Per the germline V gene, CDR1 is SSHAT and CDR2 is FNYEAQ (reference sequence). Between the trimmed V and J ends, which lost 1 base and 1 base, there was a span of 4 bases. The variable domain in full, with the rest retrieved from reference TRBV7-7 and TRBJ1-1, is GAGVSQSPRYKVTKRGQDVTLRCDPISSHATLYWYQQALGQGPEFLTYFNYEAQPDKSGLPSDRFSAERPEGSISTLTIQRTEQRDSAMYRCASSLGQNTEAFFGQGTRLTVV.